These 4 T cell receptor beta chains originate from one sample sequenced in a study of T cell responses to AZD1222 COVID-19 vaccine. Profiling relied on immunoSEQ multiplex PCR, and the TCRdb table lists in-frame clones only, not all of them. The sample lists about 110,000 clones, about 90% occurring once. The starting material was peripheral blood, obtained on day 0 of AZD1222 vaccination. These receptors all stem from an adult in good health.

V gene TRBV4-1 combines with J gene TRBJ2-1; 10 nucleotides align to TRBD1. Germline V gene sequence: CDR1 MGHRA, CDR2 YSYEKL. Unmatched junction bases numbered 6, after V lost 4 bases and J lost 3 bases. The CDR3 runs 16 residues. CDR3 amino acids: CASSPGQGVVYNEQFF. Here the CDR3 DNA reads TGCGCCAGCAGCCCAGGACAGGGGGTGGTCTACAATGAGCAGTTCTTC.

The chain links TRBV6-6 to TRBJ1-4; 10 bases agree with TRBD1. This CDR3 is built from 16 residues. Germline V lookup: CDR1 MNHNY, CDR2 SVGAGI (reference sequence). Germline trimming cut 6 bases from V and 8 bases from J; bases unmatched to any gene: 12. This chain's CDR3 is CASSPPGTGVREKLFF. CDR3 nucleotide sequence: TGTGCCAGCAGCCCTCCCGGGACAGGGGTTCGGGAAAAACTGTTTTTT.

Only one count was recorded for this clone. The V gene is TRBV10-3, the J gene TRBJ2-1; D may be TRBD2 (5 bases). The CDR3 has 11 residues. The ends were cut back, 11 bases at V and 15 bases at J, with 20 bases in the middle. Per germline, CDR1 ENHRY and CDR2 SYGVKD. Here the CDR3 reads CAVGGSGVPFF. The CDR3 DNA reads TGTGCCGTAGGCGGCAGCGGTGTCCCGTTCTTC.

This clone was seen a single time. At one of its ends the junction is not consistent with the germline gene, which may arise from a read error. V and J are TRBV20-1 and TRBJ1-1, with TRBD1 identical over 7 bases. This CDR3 is 12 amino acids long. Germline-derived CDR1 and CDR2 are DFQATT and SNEGSKA (reference sequence). In DNA, the CDR3 is TGCAGTGCTAGTGGGGGACAGAGCCCTTTCCTTTTT. This translates into CSASGGQSPFLF.